Given below is one TCR beta chain in context. The sample originates from a study of blood T cell repertoires in COVID-19. Study overall: The origin of the acute and convalescent COVID-19 samples was the United States, Italy and Spain. PBMCs, B-cell-depleted T cells, or T cells provided the cDNA or gDNA that made up the material.

The V end lost 4 bases, the J end lost 1 base, and 7 bases lay between the germline ends. The CDR3 is made up of 13 amino acids. In the authors' methods: Estimates of nucleated cell counts were drawn from the amplification of reference gene primers. The repertoire was sequenced with immunoSEQ multiplex PCR; TCRdb's copy has only in-frame clones and lacks some. The DNA was the basis for D and trimming; V, J and clone size are from that table. In the table there are fewer than 250,000 clones, roughly 86% of which are singletons. Sequencing was carried out using peripheral blood. The chain joins TRBV23-1 to TRBJ1-2; D ambiguous. TRBV23-1 is an ORF; its function is uncertain. This TCR was recovered from a woman aged 55-69 years who had recovered from COVID-19. CDR3 nucleotide sequence: TGCGCCAGCAGTCTTTACAATAACTATGGCTACACCTTC. Translating it yields CASSLYNNYGYTF.